These 16 T cell receptor beta chains were all obtained from the same sample, sequenced in a study of vaccination effects on CD4 cells after COVID-19. Only in-frame clones appear in the TCRdb table, and some are missing; sequencing was by immunoSEQ multiplex PCR. The table shows under 55,000 clones, with around 66% occurring only once. Antigen-specific CD4+ T cells were first expanded with viral peptide pools by the ViraFEST assay and only then sequenced. Investigators separated out CD4+ T cells once 10 days of culture had passed. Between March and December 2020, the person had a SARS-CoV-2 infection that PCR confirmed. Which antigens these TCRs recognize remains unknown. The starting material was CD4+ T cells from PBMCs cultured with a peptide pool, obtained before COVID-19 vaccination. Receptor source: a human donor who had a prior SARS-CoV-2 infection.

The CDR3 loop reads CASLRDRLSGEQYF. The CDR3 DNA is TGTGCCAGCCTCCGGGACAGGTTATCCGGCGAGCAGTACTTC. The V and J genes are TRBV7-2 and TRBJ2-7; 8 bases map to TRBD1. There are 14 residues in the CDR3. Trimming cost V 8 bases and J 6 bases; bases outside gene matches: 12. The germline CDR1 and CDR2 sequences are SGHTA and FQGNSA. Combining the CDR3 with reference TRBV7-2 and TRBJ2-7 gives the whole variable domain GAGVSQSPSNKVTEKGKDVELRCDPISGHTALYWYRQSLGQGLEFLIYFQGNSAPDKSGLPSDRFSAERTGGSVSTLTIQRTQQEDSAVYLCASLRDRLSGEQYFGPGTRLTVT.

V gene TRBV11-3 combines with J gene TRBJ2-4; 7 bases align to TRBD2. The CDR3 has 13 residues. Germline CDR1 is SGHNT and CDR2 is YENEEA. V was pared by 0 bases and J by 9 bases, with 2 bases of the junction left unmatched. In nucleotides, the CDR3 is TGTGCCAGCAGCTTAGAGGGGACTACCATTCAGTACTTC. The encoded protein is CASSLEGTTIQYF.

The chain recombines TRBV2 with TRBJ1-2; 9 nucleotides agree with TRBD1. CDR1 is SNHLY, CDR2 FYNNEI, per germline. This CDR3 is 13 amino acids long. V was pared by 6 bases and J by 8 bases, with 7 bases of the junction left unmatched. The CDR3 nucleotides are TGTGCCAGCAGAAAGGACAGGGGTGGGGGCTACACCTTC. Protein product: CASRKDRGGGYTF.

The V call is TRBV5-4, the J call TRBJ2-7; D assignment may be TRBD1 or TRBD2 (5 bases each). There are 15 residues in the CDR3. Germline-derived CDR1 and CDR2 are SGHNT and YYREEE (reference sequence). The V end lost 3 bases, the J end lost 4 bases, and 17 bases lay between the germline ends. The CDR3: CASSSPEAGTYEQYF. CDR3 DNA: TGTGCCAGCAGCTCCCCCGAGGCAGGGACGTACGAGCAGTACTTC. The whole variable domain, remainder taken from reference TRBV5-4 and TRBJ2-7, is ETGVTQSPTHLIKTRGQQVTLRCSSQSGHNTVSWYQQALGQGPQFIFQYYREEENGRGNFPPRFSGLQFPNYSSELNVNALELDDSALYLCASSSPEAGTYEQYFGPGTRLTVT.

The chain uses TRBV11-2 and TRBJ2-3; 8 bases are a match to TRBD2. The CDR3 covers 14 residues. CDR1 and CDR2 (germline): SGHAT, FQNNGV. V shed 5 bases, J shed 5 bases, and the junction held 6 bases outside the gene matches. CDR3 in DNA: TGTGCCAGCAGCGATCGACGGGGGGGAGATACGCAGTATTTT. Translating it yields CASSDRRGGDTQYF. Combining the CDR3 with reference TRBV11-2 and TRBJ2-3 gives the whole variable domain EAGVAQSPRYKIIEKRQSVAFWCNPISGHATLYWYQQILGQGPKLLIQFQNNGVVDDSQLPKDRFSAERLKGVDSTLKIQPAKLEDSAVYLCASSDRRGGDTQYFGPGTRLTVL.

In DNA form, the CDR3 reads TGTGCCAGCTCACCACGGCGGGACAGTAAGATCGGTGAGCAGTACTTC. Amino acids: CASSPRRDSKIGEQYF. This chain uses TRBV18 with TRBJ2-7; a possible D gene is TRBD1 (7 bases). Between the trimmed V and J ends, which lost 1 base and 7 bases, there was a span of 20 bases. Per the germline V gene, CDR1 is KGHSH and CDR2 is LQKENI. The CDR3 consists of 16 residues. Together with reference TRBV18 and TRBJ2-7, the CDR3 gives the full variable domain: NAGVMQNPRHLVRRRGQEARLRCSPMKGHSHVYWYRQLPEEGLKFMVYLQKENIIDESGMPKERFSAEFPKEGPSILRIQQVVRGDSAAYFCASSPRRDSKIGEQYFGPGTRLTVT.

The rearrangement uses TRBV6-5 and TRBJ2-2; 7 bases line up with TRBD1. Germline V gene data show CDR1 as MNHEY and CDR2 as SVGAGI. This CDR3 comprises 12 residues. With 6 bases clipped from V and 7 bases from J, the junction kept 2 bases outside the gene matches. Here the CDR3 DNA reads TGTGCCAGCAGCAGACAGGGCGGGGAGCTGTTTTTT. Translated: CASSRQGGELFF.

This chain connects TRBV20-1 to TRBJ1-3; D is uncertain. Germline CDR1 and CDR2: DFQATT and SNEGSKA (reference sequence). The CDR3 has 15 residues. V dropped 3 bases and J dropped 0 bases, with 12 bases sitting between them. The DNA for the CDR3 is TGCAGTGCTAGTTCGGGGTCCGGCTCTGGAAACACCATATATTTT. It translates to CSASSGSGSGNTIYF.

The V gene is TRBV11-2, the J gene TRBJ2-5; TRBD2 is a possible D gene (6 bases). The length of the CDR3 is 14 residues. V lost 0 bases to trimming and J lost 7 bases, with 12 bases between them. Germline V lookup: CDR1 SGHAT, CDR2 FQNNGV. In nucleotides, the CDR3 is TGTGCCAGCAGCTTAGACCAAGGGCGGGGGACCCAGTACTTC. This codes for CASSLDQGRGTQYF.

About this clone: Its ends do not fully match the called genes, so a read error is possible. This chain uses TRBV7-7 with TRBJ2-5; the D is unclear. The CDR3 sequence is 14 residues long. CDR1 is SSHAT and CDR2 is FNYEAQ in the germline V gene (reference sequence). DNA for the CDR3: TGTGCTAGCAGCTTATCCCCGATGGGGGAGACCCAGTACTTC. Its translation: CASSLSPMGETQYF.

This rearrangement joins TRBV5-4 to TRBJ1-2; D gene unclear. The CDR3 extends over 14 amino acids. V lost 0 bases, J lost 3 bases, and 9 bases lay in between. Germline V gives CDR1 SGHNT, CDR2 YYREEE (reference sequence). The CDR3 nucleotides read TGTGCCAGCAGCTTGGACGGGAAGCACTATGGCTACACCTTC. Its protein is CASSLDGKHYGYTF.

This CDR3 reads CASSLGGTRSTDTQYF. CDR3 nucleotides: TGCGCCAGCAGCTTGGGGGGGACGAGAAGCACAGATACGCAGTATTTT. The genes are TRBV5-1 and TRBJ2-3, with D possibly called TRBD1 or TRBD2 (5 bases each). Germline V gene sequence: CDR1 SGHRS, CDR2 YFSETQ. Trimming removed 0 bases at V and 0 bases at J, with 11 bases between. The CDR3 has 16 amino acids. Filled out from reference TRBV5-1 and TRBJ2-3, the complete variable domain reads KAGVTQTPRYLIKTRGQQVTLSCSPISGHRSVSWYQQTPGQGLQFLFEYFSETQRNKGNFPGRFSGRQFSNSRSEMNVSTLELGDSALYLCASSLGGTRSTDTQYFGPGTRLTVL.

This clone appeared a single time. J is TRBJ2-1 and V is TRBV7-8, with a tentative D call TRBD1 (5 bases). V lost 5 bases to trimming and J lost 5 bases, with 16 bases between them. The CDR3 is made up of 15 amino acids. CDR1 is SGHVS, CDR2 FQNEAQ, per germline. The CDR3 DNA follows: TGTGCCAGCAGCAATTCATGGGGCAAACACAATGAGCAGTTCTTC. The encoded protein is CASSNSWGKHNEQFF. Combining the CDR3 with reference TRBV7-8 and TRBJ2-1 gives the whole variable domain GAGVSQSPRYKVAKRGQDVALRCDPISGHVSLFWYQQALGQGPEFLTYFQNEAQLDKSGLPSDRFFAERPEGSVSTLKIQRTQQEDSAVYLCASSNSWGKHNEQFFGPGTRLTVL.

This clone has only one observation. The chain couples TRBV4-2 to TRBJ2-7; D ambiguous. V was pared by 1 base and J by 4 bases, with 8 bases between. This CDR3 is 13 amino acids long. Germline CDR1 and CDR2: LGHNA and YNFKEQ. In DNA form, the CDR3 reads TGTGCCAGCAGCCAAGGACGGTTGTACGAGCAGTACTTC. As protein: CASSQGRLYEQYF.

A few counts support this clone. V usage is TRBV3-1 (or the pseudogene TRBV3-2) and J usage is TRBJ1-5, with a tentative D call TRBD1 (5 bases). The CDR3 runs 14 residues. With 4 bases removed from V and 2 bases from J, the gap between germline ends came to 9 bases. CDR1 is LGHDT and CDR2 is YNNKEL in the germline V gene (reference sequence). This CDR3 is CASSLRGGNQPQHF. The CDR3 nucleotides are TGTGCCAGCAGCCTCAGAGGGGGCAATCAGCCCCAGCATTTT.

The chain is built from TRBV18 and TRBJ2-3; 7 nucleotides line up with TRBD2. Looked up from germline, CDR1 is KGHSH and CDR2 is LQKENI. This CDR3 has 15 residues. V shed 3 bases and J 3 bases; nucleotides not matched to a gene: 6. The CDR3 here is CASSPPSGVTDTQYF. The CDR3 region has the DNA TGTGCCAGCTCACCCCCCAGCGGGGTGACAGATACGCAGTATTTT.